This passage covers 22 T cell receptor beta chains from one sample sequenced in a study of T cells in tumors after PD-1 blockade. The table came from immunoSEQ multiplex PCR; TCRdb's copy has only in-frame clones and leaves some out. The data show 60,000 to 70,000 clones, around 72% seen once. Source: PBMCs, taken after anti-PD-1 treatment. The receptors stem from a human donor with basal cell carcinoma.

This clone came up a few times. CDR3 nucleotide sequence: TGTGCCAGCAGCCCGGACAGTAGCTCCTACGAGCAGTACTTC. Translation gives CASSPDSSSYEQYF. The chain joins TRBV3-1 (or the pseudogene TRBV3-2) to TRBJ2-7, with D possibly being TRBD1 (6 bases). This CDR3 contains 14 residues. Trimming cost V 4 bases and J 0 bases, with 10 bases left between them. CDR1 and CDR2 (germline): LGHDT, YNNKEL (reference sequence).

J is TRBJ2-1 and V is TRBV10-3; 10 bases line up with TRBD2. The CDR3 consists of 18 residues. J lost 1 base, V lost 8 bases, and 14 bases had no gene match. Germline CDR1 reads ENHRY; CDR2 reads SYGVKD. The CDR3 DNA follows: TGTGCCATCTCGGGAAATCCTAGCGGGGGCCATTCCTACAATGAGCAGTTCTTC. Its translation is CAISGNPSGGHSYNEQFF.

This clone appeared a few times. The gene calls are TRBV6-5 and TRBJ2-6; no definite D call. The germline CDR1 and CDR2 sequences are MNHEY and SVGAGI. CDR3 length: 16 amino acids. Trimming removed 2 bases from V and 0 bases from J, with 8 bases in between. The CDR3 DNA is TGTGCCAGCAGTTACGCGCGGAGCTCTGGGGCCAACGTCCTGACTTTC. This gives the protein CASSYARSSGANVLTF.

J is TRBJ1-5 and V is TRBV28; weak D call: TRBD1 (6 bases). The CDR3 totals 13 residues. CDR1 is MDHEN, CDR2 SYDVKM, per germline. Trimming pared 6 bases from V and 6 bases from J, leaving 12 bases between. The DNA of the CDR3 is TGTGCCAGCAGAGAAGGGGGTAGTCAGCCCCAGCATTTT. It is translated as CASREGGSQPQHF.

The chain combines TRBV7-2 with TRBJ1-4, with D possibly being TRBD1 (5 bases). V was cut by 3 bases and J by 3 bases, with 8 bases left in between. Per germline, CDR1 SGHTA and CDR2 FQGNSA. CDR3 length: 14 amino acids. DNA of the CDR3: TGTGCCAGCAGCTTGGGGGGATCTAATGAAAAACTGTTTTTT. Amino acid sequence: CASSLGGSNEKLFF.

The chain is built from TRBV18 and TRBJ1-1; D perhaps matches TRBD1 (6 bases). CDR3 size: 15 residues. Germline CDR1 reads KGHSH; CDR2 reads LQKENI. V shed 0 bases and J shed 3 bases, with 11 bases lying between them. CDR3 sequence reads: CASSPPAGADTEAFF. The CDR3 nucleotides are TGTGCCAGCTCACCACCGGCGGGGGCGGACACTGAAGCTTTCTTT.

This clone was seen a handful of times. V and J are TRBV6-1 and TRBJ1-3; perhaps TRBD1 as D (5 bases). V gave up 2 bases and J gave up 4 bases, with 15 bases separating them. Germline V lookup: CDR1 MNHNS, CDR2 SASEGT. The CDR3 runs 16 residues. The chain's CDR3 is CASSESSGRFGNTIYF. In nucleotides, the CDR3 is TGTGCCAGCAGTGAAAGTTCAGGGAGGTTCGGAAACACCATATATTTT.

V gene TRBV27 combines with J gene TRBJ1-6; no clear D gene. The V and J ends lost 6 bases and 10 bases respectively, with 19 bases between them. Germline CDR1 is MNHEY and CDR2 is SMNVEV (reference sequence). The CDR3 has 15 amino acids. As DNA, the CDR3 is TGTGCCAGCAGCCCAAAGGGAATTGGAGGATCACCCCTCCACTTT. Its protein is CASSPKGIGGSPLHF.

CDR3 loop: CASSSCDREKYYGYTF. DNA for the CDR3: TGTGCCAGCAGCAGTTGTGACAGAGAAAAATACTATGGCTACACCTTC. The V call is TRBV21-1, the J call TRBJ1-2; the table gives TRBD1 as D, unverified against the DNA. TRBV21-1 is a listed pseudogene. This CDR3 has 16 residues.

V and J are TRBV5-5 and TRBJ2-5, with TRBD2 as a possible D gene (6 bases). Deletions cut 4 bases from V and 5 bases from J, with 21 bases between. This CDR3 region has 16 residues. Germline lookup yields CDR1 SGHKS and CDR2 YYEKEE (reference sequence). The CDR3 protein is CASSPDGGRIGETQYF. The CDR3 DNA reads TGTGCCAGCAGCCCTGACGGGGGTCGGATAGGGGAGACCCAGTACTTC.

V is TRBV20-1 and J is TRBJ1-2, with D tentatively TRBD1 (6 bases). The V end lost 6 bases, the J end lost 4 bases, and 9 bases lay between the germline ends. This CDR3 is 11 amino acids long. Germline V gene sequence: CDR1 DFQATT, CDR2 SNEGSKA (reference sequence). This CDR3 reads CSAADSYGYTF. CDR3 coding DNA: TGCAGTGCCGCGGACAGCTATGGCTACACCTTC.

CDR3 loop: CASSILAGGTNTGELFF. The CDR3 bases are TGCGCCAGCAGCATACTAGCGGGGGGTACGAACACCGGGGAGCTGTTTTTT. The chain joins TRBV5-1 to TRBJ2-2; 12 bases line up with TRBD2. The CDR3 is made up of 17 amino acids. Germline V gene sequence: CDR1 SGHRS, CDR2 YFSETQ. The V segment lost 4 bases and the J segment 0 bases; nucleotides outside the gene matches: 4. The full variable domain, rest sourced from reference TRBV5-1 and TRBJ2-2, is KAGVTQTPRYLIKTRGQQVTLSCSPISGHRSVSWYQQTPGQGLQFLFEYFSETQRNKGNFPGRFSGRQFSNSRSEMNVSTLELGDSALYLCASSILAGGTNTGELFFGEGSRLTVL.

This clone was counted a few times. V gene TRBV7-2 combines with J gene TRBJ1-5; the D is unclear. Germline values: CDR1 SGHTA, CDR2 FQGNSA. The CDR3 extends over 13 amino acids. The V and J ends lost 3 bases and 7 bases respectively, with 10 bases between them. The CDR3 reads CASSFKVEQPQHF. The CDR3 DNA follows: TGTGCCAGCAGCTTTAAGGTAGAGCAGCCCCAGCATTTT. Filled out from reference TRBV7-2 and TRBJ1-5, the complete variable domain reads GAGVSQSPSNKVTEKGKDVELRCDPISGHTALYWYRQSLGQGLEFLIYFQGNSAPDKSGLPSDRFSAERTGGSVSTLTIQRTQQEDSAVYLCASSFKVEQPQHFGDGTRLSIL.

The chain recombines TRBV18 with TRBJ1-1; D perhaps matches TRBD1 (5 bases). The CDR3 has 12 residues. Trimming took 9 bases from V and 1 from J, leaving 9 bases between them. From germline, CDR1 is KGHSH and CDR2 LQKENI. The CDR3 bases are TGTGCCAGTTCCGGGGGGAACACTGAAGCTTTCTTT. Protein product: CASSGGNTEAFF.

There are a few counts of this clone. The chain is built from TRBV2 and TRBJ1-2; no definite D call. The CDR3 length is 13 residues. Trimming removed 2 bases at V and 4 bases at J, with 8 bases between. The V gene's germline CDR1 is SNHLY and CDR2 FYNNEI. The CDR3, as DNA: TGTGCCAGCAGTGAATTGGGCCTCTATGGCTACACCTTC. It specifies CASSELGLYGYTF.

This clone occurred once. This rearrangement joins TRBV4-1 to TRBJ1-1, with D tentatively TRBD1 (5 bases). The CDR3 length is 17 residues. V was shortened by 0 bases and J by 2 bases, with 16 bases between the two germline ends. Germline CDR1 reads MGHRA; CDR2 reads YSYEKL. Here the CDR3 reads CASSQDNGKGINTEAFF. CDR3 DNA: TGCGCCAGCAGCCAAGATAACGGGAAGGGGATTAACACTGAAGCTTTCTTT.

This clone has just a few counts. The chain is built from TRBV28 and TRBJ1-1, with D perhaps matching TRBD1 (6 bases). Trimming stripped 6 bases from V and 3 bases from J, with 20 bases between. The CDR3 length is 16 residues. In germline, CDR1 is MDHEN, CDR2 SYDVKM. CDR3 in amino acids: CASSPPRGALDTEAFF. DNA for the CDR3: TGTGCCAGCAGCCCCCCACGGGGGGCGCTGGACACTGAAGCTTTCTTT.

As regards this clone: At the DNA level, this CDR3 is encoded by other sequences in the same sample as well. The J gene is TRBJ2-2, the V gene TRBV7-8, with D perhaps matching TRBD1 (6 bases). Germline V gives CDR1 SGHVS, CDR2 FQNEAQ. This CDR3 region has 14 residues. Between the trimmed V and J ends, which lost 1 base and 3 bases, there was a span of 6 bases. For the CDR3, the DNA is TGTGCCAGCAGCTTAGGGACAGACACCGGGGAGCTGTTTTTT. Translated, it gives CASSLGTDTGELFF.

The J gene is TRBJ2-5, the V gene TRBV28; unclear D gene. The CDR3 is made up of 13 amino acids. Germline-derived CDR1 and CDR2 are MDHEN and SYDVKM. Trimming took off 4 bases at V and 5 bases at J, with 11 bases between the two ends. This chain's CDR3 is CASSWASVETQYF. In DNA form, the CDR3 reads TGTGCCAGCAGTTGGGCGTCCGTGGAGACCCAGTACTTC.

V and J are TRBV12-5 and TRBJ1-1; D is unclear. With 4 bases removed from V and 2 bases from J, the gap between germline ends came to 20 bases. Germline V CDR1 and CDR2: LGHNT, FRNRAP. The CDR3 sequence is 17 residues long. The CDR3 loop is CASGSPSEDPNNTEAFF. The DNA of the CDR3 is TGTGCTAGTGGTTCCCCCTCAGAGGATCCTAACAACACTGAAGCTTTCTTT.

The genes are TRBV5-1 and TRBJ2-1; D ambiguous. Trimming removed 6 bases from V and 0 bases from J, with 4 bases in between. This CDR3 is built from 12 residues. Germline values: CDR1 SGHRS, CDR2 YFSETQ. The CDR3 is CASTDSYNEQFF. In DNA, the CDR3 is TGCGCCAGCACAGACTCCTACAATGAGCAGTTCTTC. Complete variable domain (other parts from reference TRBV5-1 and TRBJ2-1): KAGVTQTPRYLIKTRGQQVTLSCSPISGHRSVSWYQQTPGQGLQFLFEYFSETQRNKGNFPGRFSGRQFSNSRSEMNVSTLELGDSALYLCASTDSYNEQFFGPGTRLTVL.

The chain joins TRBV10-3 to TRBJ2-3; 12 bases line up with TRBD2. The V gene's germline CDR1 is ENHRY and CDR2 SYGVKD. The CDR3 extends over 20 amino acids. Unmatched junction bases numbered 13, after V lost 3 bases and J lost 0 bases. CDR3 bases: TGTGCCATCAGTGATCGGAGGACTAGCGGGGCTCTTTCTAGCACAGATACGCAGTATTTT. This translates into CAISDRRTSGALSSTDTQYF.